The 30 T cell receptor beta chains reported below all come from one sample, sequenced in a study of T cells in Graves' hyperthyroidism and ophthalmopathy. Researchers amplified the TCR beta CDR3 regions from RNA transcripts. When the TCR CDR3 underwent first-round RT-PCR, the HTBI primer set was used. TCRdb reprocessed the multiplex PCR reads via MiXCR and lists one record per CDR3 protein. The sample records 350,000 to 400,000 distinct CDR3 sequences, 15% being singletons. Sequenced sample: blood. All receptors derive from a woman in her thirties with Graves' hyperthyroidism.

V and J are TRBV25-1 and TRBJ2-7, with TRBD2 matching 8 bases. Germline V gene sequence: CDR1 MGHDK, CDR2 SYGVNS. The junction had 6 bases not matched to a gene; V was cut back by 9 bases and J by 2 bases. The length of the CDR3 is 13 residues. CDR3 coding DNA: TGTGCCAGTACAGCGGGAGTTCCCTACGAGCAGTACTTC. Translation: CASTAGVPYEQYF.

Ten or more counts support this clonotype. The chain combines TRBV2 with TRBJ2-1; 9 bases line up with TRBD2. Germline values: CDR1 SNHLY, CDR2 FYNNEI. There are 16 residues in the CDR3. V shed 7 bases and J 3 bases; nucleotides not matched to a gene: 10. The CDR3 loop is CASTQPGTSFYNEQFF. CDR3 bases: TGTGCCAGCACACAACCCGGGACTAGCTTCTACAATGAGCAGTTCTTC.

This clonotype was observed at least ten times. The genes are TRBV7-9 and TRBJ2-7; the D gene is possibly TRBD2 (6 bases). Germline-derived CDR1 and CDR2 are SEHNR and FQNEAQ (reference sequence). Deletions cut 1 base from V and 0 bases from J, with 31 bases between. The CDR3 length is 22 residues. CDR3 amino acids: CASSLVSGNALLPLMRSYEQYF. CDR3 nucleotides: TGTGCCAGCAGCTTAGTTAGCGGAAATGCGCTCCTCCCATTAATGCGCTCCTACGAGCAGTACTTC.

This clonotype was seen repeatedly, ten times or more. This chain joins TRBV2 and TRBJ2-1, with 10 bases fitting TRBD1. This CDR3 spans 16 amino acids. CDR1 and CDR2 from the germline V gene are SNHLY and FYNNEI. J gave up 1 base and V 3 bases, and 3 bases lay outside the gene matches. This chain's CDR3 is CASSDGTGVSYNEQFF. In nucleotides, the CDR3 is TGTGCCAGCAGTGACGGGACAGGGGTTTCCTACAATGAGCAGTTCTTC. Supplemented by reference TRBV2 and TRBJ2-1, the full variable domain reads EPEVTQTPSHQVTQMGQEVILRCVPISNHLYFYWYRQILGQKVEFLVSFYNNEISEKSEIFDDQFSVERPDGSNFTLKIRSTKLEDSAMYFCASSDGTGVSYNEQFFGPGTRLTVL.

In its sample, this clonotype was seen many times. The chain uses TRBV27 and TRBJ1-2; 9 nucleotides line up with TRBD1. V was pared by 5 bases and J by 4 bases, with 2 bases of the junction left unmatched. There are 13 residues in the CDR3. Germline CDR1 reads MNHEY; CDR2 reads SMNVEV (reference sequence). The CDR3 region has the DNA TGTGCCAGCAGTGTGGACAGGGGCTATGGCTACACCTTC. Its protein is CASSVDRGYGYTF.

This clonotype was detected a few times. The V and J genes are TRBV27 and TRBJ2-1; TRBD1 matches at 8 bases. J was trimmed by 4 bases and V by 1 base; bases with no gene match: 3. Per the germline V gene, CDR1 is MNHEY and CDR2 is SMNVEV (reference sequence). This CDR3 is 15 amino acids long. Here the CDR3 DNA reads TGTGCCAGCAGTTTATTCGGACAGGGTTACAATGAGCAGTTCTTC. Translating gives CASSLFGQGYNEQFF.

This clonotype was seen many times. The rearrangement uses TRBV28 and TRBJ2-7; possible D gene TRBD2, 6 bases. The CDR3 totals 16 residues. Germline values: CDR1 MDHEN, CDR2 SYDVKM. With 5 bases removed from V and 7 bases from J, the gap between germline ends came to 24 bases. CDR3 region: CASSAGRGMGAEEQYF. CDR3 in DNA: TGTGCCAGCAGTGCCGGACGCGGGATGGGAGCGGAGGAGCAGTACTTC.

This sequence joins TRBV3-1 and TRBJ1-2, with D perhaps matching TRBD1 (6 bases). Germline assignment: CDR1 LGHDT and CDR2 YNNKEL (reference sequence). The CDR3 consists of 16 residues. V was trimmed by 1 base and J by 4 bases, leaving 16 bases between them. CDR3 loop: CASSQVGADLSYGYTF. The DNA of the CDR3 is TGTGCCAGCAGCCAAGTGGGGGCCGACTTATCCTATGGCTACACCTTC. Filled out from reference TRBV3-1 and TRBJ1-2, the complete variable domain reads DTAVSQTPKYLVTQMGNDKSIKCEQNLGHDTMYWYKQDSKKFLKIMFSYNNKELIINETVPNRFSPKSPDKAHLNLHINSLELGDSAVYFCASSQVGADLSYGYTFGSGTRLTVV.

The V call is TRBV3-1, the J call TRBJ1-5, with a possible D match to TRBD1 (5 bases). Trimming shortened V by 5 bases and J by 4 bases, and 15 bases separated the two germline ends. This CDR3 is built from 15 residues. Looked up from germline, CDR1 is LGHDT and CDR2 is YNNKEL (reference sequence). The CDR3 region is CASSSRDGENQPQHF. The CDR3 DNA reads TGTGCCAGCAGCTCCCGGGACGGAGAAAATCAGCCCCAGCATTTT.

This clonotype was recorded at least ten times. The chain couples TRBV27 to TRBJ2-7, with 10 bases lining up with TRBD1. With 11 bases clipped from V and 1 base from J, the junction kept 5 bases outside the gene matches. From germline, CDR1 is MNHEY and CDR2 SMNVEV (reference sequence). The CDR3 length is 13 residues. CDR3 sequence: CAVGTGDSYEQYF. The CDR3 DNA is TGTGCCGTCGGGACAGGGGATTCCTACGAGCAGTACTTC.

The chain is built from TRBV5-1 and TRBJ2-2; no clear D gene. Germline V lookup: CDR1 SGHRS, CDR2 YFSETQ. This CDR3 region has 15 residues. Between the trimmed V and J ends, which lost 0 bases and 2 bases, there was a span of 8 bases. The CDR3 sequence: CASSLGHINTGELFF. CDR3 DNA: TGCGCCAGCAGCTTGGGTCACATAAACACCGGGGAGCTGTTTTTT.

This clonotype showed up many times. J is TRBJ2-1 and V is TRBV28; TRBD1 agrees at 9 bases. Germline V gene sequence: CDR1 MDHEN, CDR2 SYDVKM. Losses at the gene ends were 3 bases for V and 8 bases for J; bases not matched to a gene: 2. This CDR3 spans 13 amino acids. In nucleotides, the CDR3 is TGTGCCAGCAGTTTGGGACAGGGATATGAGCAGTTCTTC. The encoded protein is CASSLGQGYEQFF.

This clonotype was counted only a few times. This chain uses TRBV30 with TRBJ2-1; 13 bases align to TRBD2. CDR1 is GTSNPN, CDR2 SVGIG, per germline (reference sequence). With V trimmed by 5 bases and J by 2 bases, 9 bases remained unmatched. CDR3 length: 17 amino acids. In nucleotides, the CDR3 is TGTGCCTGGTTACTAGCGGGAGGGGCTAAAACCTACAATGAGCAGTTCTTC. Its protein is CAWLLAGGAKTYNEQFF.

This clonotype was picked up a small number of times. The rearrangement links TRBV18 to TRBJ2-2; D is unclear. This CDR3 is 15 amino acids long. The germline V gene encodes CDR1 KGHSH and CDR2 LQKENI. V lost 3 bases to trimming and J lost 6 bases, with 14 bases between them. The CDR3 DNA reads as TGTGCCAGCTCACCTTACTCCAGCTTCGCCGGGGAGCTGTTTTTT. The encoded protein is CASSPYSSFAGELFF.

The sample holds many counts of this clonotype. The J gene is TRBJ2-1, the V gene TRBV28; 9 bases are a match to TRBD1. This CDR3 spans 16 amino acids. V gave up 6 bases and J gave up 9 bases; unmatched junction bases: 15. The germline gives CDR1 MDHEN, CDR2 SYDVKM. CDR3 amino acids: CASRSDRGRTRGEQFF. For the CDR3, the DNA is TGTGCCAGCAGGTCGGACAGGGGAAGAACGAGGGGTGAGCAGTTCTTC.

This clonotype was observed a handful of times. The chain uses TRBV15 and TRBJ2-1; 9 bases line up with TRBD2. The V gene end was trimmed by 5 bases and the J gene end by 7 bases; junction bases not matched to a gene: 15. The CDR3 has 17 residues. Germline CDR1 is LNHNV and CDR2 is YYDKDF (reference sequence). The CDR3 bases are TGTGCCACCAGCGGTTCAGGGGCGGGAGGGCCGCAAAATGAGCAGTTCTTC. Encoded protein: CATSGSGAGGPQNEQFF.

This clonotype showed up many times. V usage is TRBV3-1 and J usage is TRBJ2-7; possibly TRBD1 or TRBD2 for D (5 bases each). Germline CDR1 is LGHDT and CDR2 is YNNKEL (reference sequence). V lost 4 bases, J lost 0 bases, and 16 bases lay in between. The CDR3 totals 16 residues. The CDR3 DNA follows: TGTGCCAGCAGCCTTACCGGGACCGGAAGCTCCTACGAGCAGTACTTC. Translating gives CASSLTGTGSSYEQYF.

This clonotype showed up just a few times. The V gene is TRBV29-1, the J gene TRBJ1-1; 8 positions agree with TRBD1. CDR1 and CDR2 from the germline V gene are SQVTM and ANQGSEA. With V trimmed by 3 bases and J by 5 bases, 11 bases remained unmatched. This CDR3 is 15 amino acids long. In nucleotides, the CDR3 is TGCAGCGTTGATAAGGGCAGGGGGCAGGTGACTGAAGCTTTCTTT. This translates into CSVDKGRGQVTEAFF.

The gene calls are TRBV3-1 and TRBJ2-1; 8 bases are shared with TRBD2. Germline V gene lookup returns CDR1 LGHDT and CDR2 YNNKEL (reference sequence). V shed 0 bases and J 6 bases; nucleotides not matched to a gene: 7. The CDR3 consists of 16 residues. CDR3 amino acids: CASSQDSSGSFNEQFF. In nucleotides, the CDR3 is TGTGCCAGCAGCCAAGATTCTAGCGGGTCTTTCAATGAGCAGTTCTTC.

This clonotype was seen ten or more times. The CDR3 reads CSATPLSGQGAYEQYF. The CDR3 bases are TGCAGTGCTACCCCGCTGTCCGGACAGGGGGCCTACGAGCAGTACTTC. The rearrangement uses TRBV20-1 and TRBJ2-7; TRBD1 matches 10 bases. This CDR3 region has 16 residues. The trim removed 4 bases at V and 2 bases at J, leaving 11 bases unmatched. Germline-derived CDR1 and CDR2 are DFQATT and SNEGSKA (reference sequence).

Many counts were recorded for this clonotype. V usage is TRBV6-1 and J usage is TRBJ1-1; 8 nucleotides line up with TRBD1. This CDR3 has 14 amino acids. Germline CDR1 MNHNS, CDR2 SASEGT. The ends lost 6 bases at V and 5 bases at J; junction bases unmatched: 8. The CDR3 nucleotides read TGTGCCAGCAGCCACAGGGGGATAGGTACTGAAGCTTTCTTT. Protein sequence: CASSHRGIGTEAFF.

The sample holds a few counts of this clonotype. This chain joins TRBV2 and TRBJ2-3; 7 positions match TRBD1. Trimming removed 4 bases from V and 4 bases from J; junction bases left unmatched: 8. This CDR3 region has 15 residues. Germline-derived CDR1 and CDR2 are SNHLY and FYNNEI. This CDR3 reads CASSAWDSEADTQYF. The CDR3 nucleotides are TGTGCCAGCAGTGCCTGGGACAGTGAAGCAGATACGCAGTATTTT.

The table lists this clonotype with many counts. The chain recombines TRBV6-2 or TRBV6-3 with TRBJ2-5; D gene ambiguous. The V and J ends lost 3 bases and 4 bases respectively, with 3 bases between them. CDR1 MNHEY and CDR2 SVGEGT come from the germline V gene. The CDR3 sequence is 11 residues long. CDR3 residues: CASSYPETQYF. For the CDR3, the DNA is TGTGCCAGCAGTTATCCAGAGACCCAGTACTTC.

In the case of this clonotype: Given a much more abundant clone one base away, this may be a read error. The chain joins TRBV7-8 to TRBJ2-1, with TRBD2 identical over 14 bases. Germline CDR1 reads SGHVS; CDR2 reads FQNEAQ. V dropped 8 bases and J dropped 12; count of bases not matched to a gene: 12. The CDR3 extends over 15 amino acids. The chain's CDR3 is CASRRGLAGERGQFF. The DNA of the CDR3 is TGTGCCAGCCGGAGGGGACTAGCGGGAGAGAGGGGGCAGTTCTTC.

The sample holds a few counts of this clonotype. The V gene is TRBV28, the J gene TRBJ2-1, with TRBD2 matching over 8 bases. The CDR3 sequence is 16 residues long. From germline, CDR1 is MDHEN and CDR2 SYDVKM. After removal of 3 bases from V and 12 bases from J, the junction contained 16 bases not matched to a gene. CDR3 DNA: TGTGCCAGCAGTTTGGAGAGCGGGAGAGTTGCCCCGGGGCAGTTCTTC. Translated, it gives CASSLESGRVAPGQFF.

V usage is TRBV12-3 or TRBV12-4 and J usage is TRBJ1-6; D ambiguous. The CDR3 has 13 residues. V was pared by 4 bases and J by 7 bases, with 8 bases between. CDR3 sequence: CASSSMGNSPLHF. The CDR3 nucleotides are TGTGCCAGCAGTTCCATGGGCAATTCACCCCTCCACTTT.

This clonotype has ten or more counts. V gene TRBV3-1 combines with J gene TRBJ1-2, with no clear D. CDR3 size: 14 residues. V shed 7 bases and J shed 4 bases, with 16 bases lying between them. Per germline, CDR1 LGHDT and CDR2 YNNKEL (reference sequence). The CDR3, as DNA: TGTGCCAGCACGTCGGGTGGGCGAGTCTATGGCTACACCTTC. Its translation is CASTSGGRVYGYTF. Using reference TRBV3-1 and TRBJ1-2 for the parts outside the CDR3, the full variable domain is DTAVSQTPKYLVTQMGNDKSIKCEQNLGHDTMYWYKQDSKKFLKIMFSYNNKELIINETVPNRFSPKSPDKAHLNLHINSLELGDSAVYFCASTSGGRVYGYTFGSGTRLTVV.

This chain uses TRBV5-1 with TRBJ1-1; TRBD1 is a possible D gene (5 bases). Germline V gene lookup returns CDR1 SGHRS and CDR2 YFSETQ. This CDR3 region has 14 residues. Trimming left V 4 bases short and J 1 base short, with 11 bases between. The CDR3 sequence: CASSRDGPNTEAFF. The CDR3 DNA follows: TGCGCCAGCAGCCGGGACGGGCCGAACACTGAAGCTTTCTTT.

This clonotype was counted only a few times. The chain couples TRBV25-1 to TRBJ2-5, with a tentative D call TRBD1 (5 bases). From germline, CDR1 is MGHDK and CDR2 SYGVNS. Trimming left V 2 bases short and J 5 bases short, with 12 bases between. This CDR3 spans 14 amino acids. The DNA of the CDR3 is TGTGCCAGCAGTGAAGGCAAGGGGTGGGAGACCCAGTACTTC. Encoded protein: CASSEGKGWETQYF. Full variable domain (rest looked up from reference TRBV25-1 and TRBJ2-5): EADIYQTPRYLVIGTGKKITLECSQTMGHDKMYWYQQDPGMELHLIHYSYGVNSTEKGDLSSESTVSRIRTEHFPLTLESARPSHTSQYLCASSEGKGWETQYFGPGTRLLVL.

In its sample, this clonotype was seen many times. The chain is built from TRBV15 and TRBJ1-1; 8 bases map to TRBD1. Germline loops: CDR1 LNHNV, CDR2 YYDKDF (reference sequence). After removal of 1 base from V and 1 base from J, the junction contained 2 bases not matched to a gene. The length of the CDR3 is 15 residues. The CDR3 reads CATSRVQGGNTEAFF. The DNA of the CDR3 is TGTGCCACCAGCAGAGTACAGGGGGGGAACACTGAAGCTTTCTTT.